The 10 T cell receptor beta chains listed next were all sequenced from one sample in a study of shared clonotypes between healthy human individuals. Naive CD8 cells, CD45RO-negative and positively selected for CCR7, excluded terminally differentiated effector memory CD45RA+ cells. TCRdb keeps only in-frame clones here, not all; method: immunoSEQ multiplex PCR. Of about 2 million clones listed, 85% to 95% are singletons. The sequencing input was naive CD8+ T cells sorted from blood. Receptors were obtained from a man younger than 35 in good health.

This chain links TRBV5-1 with TRBJ2-7; D is unclear. V was trimmed by 0 bases and J by 0 bases, leaving 10 bases between them. Germline V gene lookup returns CDR1 SGHRS and CDR2 YFSETQ. The CDR3 is 15 residues long. CDR3 sequence (DNA): TGCGCCAGCAGCTTGGAAACTGCCACCTCCTACGAGCAGTACTTC. Protein product: CASSLETATSYEQYF.

This chain joins TRBV27 and TRBJ2-7; tentative D call: TRBD2 (5 bases). V was cut by 5 bases and J by 3 bases, with 8 bases left in between. This CDR3 comprises 12 residues. Germline lookup yields CDR1 MNHEY and CDR2 SMNVEV (reference sequence). The CDR3: CASSVLGYEQYF. CDR3 DNA: TGTGCCAGCAGTGTACTAGGCTACGAGCAGTACTTC.

The chain has TRBV7-9 and TRBJ2-7; 8 bases map to TRBD2. The V gene's germline CDR1 is SEHNR and CDR2 FQNEAQ (reference sequence). Trimming cost V 6 bases and J 3 bases; bases outside gene matches: 4. CDR3 length: 13 residues. In DNA form, the CDR3 reads TGTGCCAGCAGAAGCGGGAGAAGCTACGAGCAGTACTTC. Its translation: CASRSGRSYEQYF.

This chain links TRBV2 with TRBJ2-7, with a possible D match to TRBD2 (6 bases). The V end lost 4 bases, the J end lost 2 bases, and 15 bases lay between the germline ends. The germline CDR1 and CDR2 sequences are SNHLY and FYNNEI. The CDR3 runs to 15 residues. The CDR3, as DNA: TGTGCCAGCAGTGGGGACTGGGAAGGAGCCTACGAGCAGTACTTC. Translating it yields CASSGDWEGAYEQYF. The whole variable domain, remainder taken from reference TRBV2 and TRBJ2-7, is EPEVTQTPSHQVTQMGQEVILRCVPISNHLYFYWYRQILGQKVEFLVSFYNNEISEKSEIFDDQFSVERPDGSNFTLKIRSTKLEDSAMYFCASSGDWEGAYEQYFGPGTRLTVT.

V gene TRBV15 combines with J gene TRBJ1-1; D gene unclear. Germline V lookup: CDR1 LNHNV, CDR2 YYDKDF (reference sequence). V gave up 0 bases and J gave up 6 bases, with 11 bases separating them. CDR3 length equals 14 residues. The CDR3 nucleotides are TGTGCCACCAGCAGAGATCTTGGGATCTCTGAAGCTTTCTTT. Translating it yields CATSRDLGISEAFF.

V gene TRBV5-6 combines with J gene TRBJ2-4; TRBD2 might be the D (6 bases). The CDR3 runs to 15 residues. Germline V gene lookup returns CDR1 SGHDT and CDR2 YYEEEE. Trimming pared 1 base from V and 6 bases from J, leaving 14 bases between. CDR3 amino acids: CASSLMLAERNIQYF. CDR3 bases: TGTGCCAGCAGCTTGATGTTAGCGGAAAGAAACATTCAGTACTTC.

The chain couples TRBV2 to TRBJ1-2; 10 positions match TRBD1. The V segment lost 3 bases and the J segment 6 bases; nucleotides outside the gene matches: 1. Germline V gene data show CDR1 as SNHLY and CDR2 as FYNNEI. The CDR3 totals 13 residues. CDR3 residues: CASSEDRGNGYTF. The DNA for the CDR3 is TGTGCCAGCAGTGAGGACAGGGGGAATGGCTACACCTTC.

The chain's CDR3 is CASSYSNSMNTEAFF. The CDR3 coding sequence is TGTGCCAGCAGTTACTCGAACAGCATGAACACTGAAGCTTTCTTT. This chain links TRBV6-6 with TRBJ1-1; no definite D call. Germline loops: CDR1 MNHNY, CDR2 SVGAGI (reference sequence). Trimming removed 0 bases at V and 0 bases at J, with 8 bases between. This CDR3 spans 15 amino acids.

Worth noting for this clone: The junction does not match germline at one end; this may be a read error. Other DNA sequences in the sample encode the same CDR3. The CDR3 is CASSLGAGPSYEQYF. The CDR3 nucleotides are TGTGCTAGCAGCTTAGGTGCAGGGCCCTCCTACGAGCAGTACTTC. V is TRBV7-7 and J is TRBJ2-7, with D maybe TRBD1 (5 bases). The CDR3 covers 15 residues. The germline V gene has CDR1 SSHAT and CDR2 FNYEAQ (reference sequence).

This clone was picked up one time. V usage is TRBV5-1 and J usage is TRBJ1-1; D is unclear. The CDR3 has 13 amino acids. V lost 6 bases, J lost 3 bases, and 12 bases lay in between. CDR1 is SGHRS and CDR2 is YFSETQ in the germline V gene. In DNA form, the CDR3 reads TGCGCCAGCAATCTCCCCGGGGACACTGAAGCTTTCTTT. Translated: CASNLPGDTEAFF. The complete variable domain, with remaining parts taken from reference TRBV5-1 and TRBJ1-1, reads KAGVTQTPRYLIKTRGQQVTLSCSPISGHRSVSWYQQTPGQGLQFLFEYFSETQRNKGNFPGRFSGRQFSNSRSEMNVSTLELGDSALYLCASNLPGDTEAFFGQGTRLTVV.